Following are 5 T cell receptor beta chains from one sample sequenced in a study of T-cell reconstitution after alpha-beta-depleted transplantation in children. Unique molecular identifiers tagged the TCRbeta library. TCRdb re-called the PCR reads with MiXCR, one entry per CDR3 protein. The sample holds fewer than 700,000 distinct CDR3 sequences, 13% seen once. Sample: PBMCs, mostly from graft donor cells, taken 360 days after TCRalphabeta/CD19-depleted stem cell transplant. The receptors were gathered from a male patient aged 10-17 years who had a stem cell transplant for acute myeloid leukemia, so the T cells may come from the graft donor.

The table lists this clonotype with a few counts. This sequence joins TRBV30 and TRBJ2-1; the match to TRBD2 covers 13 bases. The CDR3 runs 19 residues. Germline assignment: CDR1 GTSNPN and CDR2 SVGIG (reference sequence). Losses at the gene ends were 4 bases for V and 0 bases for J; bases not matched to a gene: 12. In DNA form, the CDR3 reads TGTGCCTGGACCCTCGGACTAGCGGGAGAAGGGAACTCCTACAATGAGCAGTTCTTC. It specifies CAWTLGLAGEGNSYNEQFF.

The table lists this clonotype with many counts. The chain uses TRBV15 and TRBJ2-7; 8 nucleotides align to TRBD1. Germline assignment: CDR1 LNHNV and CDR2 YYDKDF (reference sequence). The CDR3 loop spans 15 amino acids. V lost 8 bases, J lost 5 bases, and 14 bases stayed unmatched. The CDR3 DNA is TGTGCCACCGGGACAGGAGCTCACCTTATTAACGAGCAGTACTTC. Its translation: CATGTGAHLINEQYF.

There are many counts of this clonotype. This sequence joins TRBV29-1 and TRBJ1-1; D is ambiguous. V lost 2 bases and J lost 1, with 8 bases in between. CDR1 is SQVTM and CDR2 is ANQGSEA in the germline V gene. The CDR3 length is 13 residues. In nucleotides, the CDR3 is TGCAGCGTTGAAAGGGCCAGGAACACTGAAGCTTTCTTT. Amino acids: CSVERARNTEAFF.

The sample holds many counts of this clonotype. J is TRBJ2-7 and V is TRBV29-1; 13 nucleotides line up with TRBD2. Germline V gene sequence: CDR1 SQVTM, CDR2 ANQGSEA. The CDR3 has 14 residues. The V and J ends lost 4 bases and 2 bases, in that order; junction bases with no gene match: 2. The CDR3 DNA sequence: TGCAGCGTTGCTGGGACTAGCGGGACCTACGAGCAGTACTTC. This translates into CSVAGTSGTYEQYF.

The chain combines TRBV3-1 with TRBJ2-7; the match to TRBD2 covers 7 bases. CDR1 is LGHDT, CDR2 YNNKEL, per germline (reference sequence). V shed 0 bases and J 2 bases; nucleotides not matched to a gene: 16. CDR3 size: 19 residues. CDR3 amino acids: CASSQEKRLREFNPYEQYF. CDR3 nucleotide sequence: TGTGCCAGCAGCCAAGAGAAACGGTTGCGGGAGTTTAATCCCTACGAGCAGTACTTC.